This T cell receptor (beta chain) appears in the sequencing data of a study of shared clonotypes between healthy human individuals. Some clones are missing from TCRdb's copy, which holds only in-frame ones; the method was immunoSEQ multiplex PCR. The table shows 450,000 to 500,000 clones, with less than 80% occurring only once. This clone has just a few counts. Donors were Caucasian adults residing in Nashville, Tennessee, USA. Material: PBMCs. The TCR comes from a woman aged 40 to 50 in good health. Some clones in this sample may be carry-over from other donors' samples.

CDR3 nucleotide sequence: TGTGCCAGCAGTGAATCGACTTTCTATGGCTACACCTTC. It translates to CASSESTFYGYTF. The V gene is TRBV25-1, the J gene TRBJ1-2; no clear D. Germline V gives CDR1 MGHDK, CDR2 SYGVNS. This CDR3 comprises 13 residues. Trimming took off 1 base at V and 4 bases at J, with 7 bases between the two ends.